This T cell receptor beta chain was recorded in a study of blood T cell repertoires in COVID-19. Study-level information: The United States, Italy and Spain were the sources of the acute and convalescent COVID-19 samples. PBMCs, B-cell-depleted T cells, or T cells were the source of the cDNA or gDNA that made up the material.

This clone was observed a handful of times. Libraries were prepared by immunoSEQ multiplex PCR; TCRdb keeps only in-frame clonotypes and omits some of them. The table has tens of thousands of clones, 79% seen once. The sequence derives from an older man with acute or convalescent COVID-19. Sequenced: peripheral blood.

CDR3 loop: CASSADRFNSPLHF. CDR3 nucleotides: TGTGCCAGCAGTGCGGACAGGTTTAATTCACCCCTCCACTTT. V gene TRBV2 combines with J gene TRBJ1-6, with TRBD1 matching 7 bases. This CDR3 has 14 amino acids. CDR1 SNHLY and CDR2 FYNNEI come from the germline V gene. J was trimmed by 6 bases and V by 4 bases; bases with no gene match: 3.